The source of this T cell receptor beta chain is a study of T cell responses to AZD1222 COVID-19 vaccine. After removal of 4 bases from V and 3 bases from J, the junction contained 10 bases not matched to a gene. CDR3 length: 16 residues. Per germline, CDR1 MNHEY and CDR2 SMNVEV (reference sequence). Study-wide results and limits: The repertoires were collected only after the peak T cell response. Researchers report vaccine-associated CD4 TCRs spanning spike, with dominance at 160-218 and 743-854. Clonal diversity was possibly underestimated, and white British individuals and females predominated among donors. Only five to seven AZD1222 recipients were seropositive at baseline.

Some clones are missing from TCRdb's copy, which holds only in-frame ones; the method was immunoSEQ multiplex PCR. The sample contains about 150,000 clones, approximately 92% of which appear only once. About this clone: The antigen remains unidentified.

The TCR comes from an adult who received the AZD1222 COVID-19 vaccine. The rearrangement uses TRBV27 and TRBJ1-1; 8 positions agree with TRBD1. Specimen: peripheral blood, collected 28 days after the second AZD1222 dose. The DNA for the CDR3 is TGTGCCAGCAGTTCCCACAGGGGGGAGAAGGACACTGAAGCTTTCTTT. Translated: CASSSHRGEKDTEAFF.